The clone carrying this T cell receptor beta chain was seen just once. The antigen remains unidentified. This entry is derived from a study of beta chain features in type 1 diabetes. Overall study results and limits: People with Type 1 diabetes carried modestly yet significantly shorter TCRB CDR3s in all four CD4+ subsets.

cDNA synthesis used the whole RNA isolate, giving expressed TCRB sequences. Generated by immunoSEQ multiplex PCR, the TCRdb table keeps only in-frame clones and is missing some. Among a few hundred thousand clones, roughly 10% were seen once, and the ten largest hold around 0.018%. CDR3 length equals 14 residues. Germline V gene data show CDR1 as KGHSH and CDR2 as LQKENI. V was clipped by 3 bases and J by 7 bases, with 15 bases between them. The gene calls are TRBV18 and TRBJ1-1; unclear D gene. Specimen: naive CD4+ T cells from blood. The TCR comes from a man aged 25 to 45 with type 1 diabetes. The CDR3 sequence: CASSPNQDFLEAFF. The DNA for the CDR3 is TGTGCCAGCTCACCCAATCAGGACTTTCTTGAAGCTTTCTTT. Full variable domain (missing parts from reference TRBV18 and TRBJ1-1): NAGVMQNPRHLVRRRGQEARLRCSPMKGHSHVYWYRQLPEEGLKFMVYLQKENIIDESGMPKERFSAEFPKEGPSILRIQQVVRGDSAAYFCASSPNQDFLEAFFGQGTRLTVV.